These 3 T cell receptor beta chains were all obtained from the same sample, sequenced in a study of T cell responses to AZD1222 COVID-19 vaccine. The data were produced by immunoSEQ multiplex PCR, yet TCRdb's version contains in-frame clones alone and is incomplete. The data hold about 120,000 clones, with 80% to 90% observed a single time. The specimen comprised peripheral blood, sampled on day 0 of MenACWY control vaccination. These receptor sequences come from an adult in good health.

The table lists this clone with a few counts. The rearrangement uses TRBV5-4 and TRBJ2-2, with D tentatively TRBD1 (6 bases). V was clipped by 3 bases and J by 5 bases, with 11 bases between them. The CDR3 consists of 14 residues. CDR1 and CDR2 (germline): SGHNT, YYREEE (reference sequence). CDR3 in amino acids: CASSSHRETGELFF. CDR3 in DNA: TGTGCCAGCAGCTCCCACAGGGAAACCGGGGAGCTGTTTTTT.

The V call is TRBV19, the J call TRBJ1-3; no definite D call. This CDR3 spans 17 amino acids. The V end lost 8 bases, the J end lost 3 bases, and 23 bases lay between the germline ends. Germline loops: CDR1 LNHDA, CDR2 SQIVND (reference sequence). CDR3 region: CASSTKAWGQFGNTIYF. The CDR3 DNA is TGTGCCAGTTCTACTAAAGCGTGGGGTCAGTTTGGAAACACCATATATTTT.

The chain has TRBV7-2 and TRBJ1-1; D unclear. CDR3 length: 15 amino acids. Per the germline V gene, CDR1 is SGHTA and CDR2 is FQGNSA. The V end lost 5 bases, the J end lost 1 base, and 14 bases lay between the germline ends. This chain's CDR3 is CASSLPRGWNTEAFF. The CDR3, as DNA: TGTGCCAGCAGCCTACCCCGTGGGTGGAACACTGAAGCTTTCTTT.